The T cell receptor (beta chain) under discussion was sequenced for a study of T cell responses to AZD1222 COVID-19 vaccine. This CDR3 contains 15 residues. Germline CDR1 and CDR2: DFQATT and SNEGSKA (reference sequence). Trimming removed 3 bases from V and 1 base from J; junction bases left unmatched: 6. This clone appeared a single time. Profiling relied on immunoSEQ multiplex PCR, and the TCRdb table lists in-frame clones only, not all of them. Of some 80,000 clones detected, 85% to 95% appear once; the ten largest clones hold about 5.2%. This chain uses TRBV20-1 with TRBJ2-3, with 8 bases that match TRBD2. The clonotype originates from an adult in good health. The source material was peripheral blood, sampled on day 0 of AZD1222 vaccination. CDR3 nucleotides: TGCAGTGCTAGTTACCCCGGGGGGGGCACAGATACGCAGTATTTT. Protein product: CSASYPGGGTDTQYF.